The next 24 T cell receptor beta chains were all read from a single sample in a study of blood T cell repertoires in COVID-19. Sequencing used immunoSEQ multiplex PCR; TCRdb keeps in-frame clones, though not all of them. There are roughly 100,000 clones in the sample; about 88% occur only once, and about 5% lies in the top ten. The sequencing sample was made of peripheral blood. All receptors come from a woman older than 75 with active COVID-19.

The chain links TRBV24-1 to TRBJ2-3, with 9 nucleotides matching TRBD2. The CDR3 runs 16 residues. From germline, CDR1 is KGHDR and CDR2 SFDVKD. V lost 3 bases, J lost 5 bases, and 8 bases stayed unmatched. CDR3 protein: CATSDPIAGVGDTQYF. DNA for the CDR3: TGTGCCACCAGTGATCCTATAGCGGGAGTTGGAGATACGCAGTATTTT.

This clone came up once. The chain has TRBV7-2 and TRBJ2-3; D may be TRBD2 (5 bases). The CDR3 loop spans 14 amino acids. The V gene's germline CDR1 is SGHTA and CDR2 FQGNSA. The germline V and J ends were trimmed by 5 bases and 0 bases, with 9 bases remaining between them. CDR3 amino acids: CASSPAASTDTQYF. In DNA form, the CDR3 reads TGTGCCAGCAGCCCAGCGGCCAGCACAGATACGCAGTATTTT.

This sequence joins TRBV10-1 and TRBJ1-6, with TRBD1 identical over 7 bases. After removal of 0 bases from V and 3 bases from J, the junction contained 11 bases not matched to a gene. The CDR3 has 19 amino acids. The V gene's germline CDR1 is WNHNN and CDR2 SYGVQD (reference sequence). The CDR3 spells CASSESGRGIEFYNSPLHF. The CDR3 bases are TGCGCCAGCAGTGAGTCAGGCAGGGGGATAGAGTTCTATAATTCACCCCTCCACTTT.

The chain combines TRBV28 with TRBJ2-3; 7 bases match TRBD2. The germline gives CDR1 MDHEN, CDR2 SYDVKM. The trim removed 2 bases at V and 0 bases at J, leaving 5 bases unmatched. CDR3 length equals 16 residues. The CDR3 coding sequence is TGTGCCAGCAGTTTAATGTGGGAGGGAAGCACAGATACGCAGTATTTT. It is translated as CASSLMWEGSTDTQYF.

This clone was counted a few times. CDR3 sequence reads: CASSQPGQFGQPQHF. The DNA of the CDR3 is TGTGCCAGCAGCCAGCCGGGACAGTTTGGTCAGCCCCAGCATTTT. The chain employs TRBV3-1 (or the pseudogene TRBV3-2) and TRBJ1-5; TRBD1 aligns across 7 bases. J gave up 6 bases and V 3 bases, and 8 bases lay outside the gene matches. The CDR3 sequence is 15 residues long. Germline V gene data show CDR1 as LGHDT and CDR2 as YNNKEL (reference sequence).

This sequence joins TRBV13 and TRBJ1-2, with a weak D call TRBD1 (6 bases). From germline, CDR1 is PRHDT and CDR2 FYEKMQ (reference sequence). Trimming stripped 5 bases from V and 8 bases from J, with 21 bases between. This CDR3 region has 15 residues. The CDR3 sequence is CASSTRTVSGKGYTF. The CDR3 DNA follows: TGTGCCAGCAGCACCCGGACAGTTTCAGGAAAGGGCTACACCTTC.

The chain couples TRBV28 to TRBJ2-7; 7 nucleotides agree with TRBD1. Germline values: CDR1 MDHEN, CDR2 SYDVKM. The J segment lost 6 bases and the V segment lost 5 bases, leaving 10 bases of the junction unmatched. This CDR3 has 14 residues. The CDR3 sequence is CASSKFVRGREQYF. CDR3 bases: TGTGCCAGCAGTAAATTTGTGAGGGGGCGCGAGCAGTACTTC.

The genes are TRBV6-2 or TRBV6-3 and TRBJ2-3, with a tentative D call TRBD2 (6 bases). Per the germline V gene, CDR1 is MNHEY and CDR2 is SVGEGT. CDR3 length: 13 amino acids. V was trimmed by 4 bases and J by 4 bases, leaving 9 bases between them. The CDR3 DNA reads TGTGCCAGCAGTTCTCTAGCGCCAGATACGCAGTATTTT. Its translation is CASSSLAPDTQYF.

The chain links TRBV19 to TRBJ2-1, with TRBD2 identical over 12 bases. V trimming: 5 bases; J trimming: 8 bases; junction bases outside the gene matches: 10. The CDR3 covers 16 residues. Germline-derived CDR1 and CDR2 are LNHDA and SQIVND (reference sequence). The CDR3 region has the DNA TGTGCCAGTAGTGCTCTAGCGGGAGGGCCAGTATATGAGCAGTTCTTC. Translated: CASSALAGGPVYEQFF.

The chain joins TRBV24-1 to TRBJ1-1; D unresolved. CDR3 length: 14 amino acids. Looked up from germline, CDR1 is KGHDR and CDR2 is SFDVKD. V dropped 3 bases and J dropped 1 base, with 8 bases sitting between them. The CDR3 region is CATSDPNGNTEAFF. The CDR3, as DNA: TGTGCCACCAGTGATCCTAACGGGAACACTGAAGCTTTCTTT.

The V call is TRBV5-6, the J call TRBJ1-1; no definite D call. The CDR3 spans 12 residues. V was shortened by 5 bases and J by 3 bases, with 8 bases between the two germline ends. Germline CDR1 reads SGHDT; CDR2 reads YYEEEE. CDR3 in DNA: TGTGCCAGCAGATTTAGTCACACTGAAGCTTTCTTT. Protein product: CASRFSHTEAFF. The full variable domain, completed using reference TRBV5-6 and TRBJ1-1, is DAGVTQSPTHLIKTRGQQVTLRCSPKSGHDTVSWYQQALGQGPQFIFQYYEEEERQRGNFPDRFSGHQFPNYSSELNVNALLLGDSALYLCASRFSHTEAFFGQGTRLTVV.

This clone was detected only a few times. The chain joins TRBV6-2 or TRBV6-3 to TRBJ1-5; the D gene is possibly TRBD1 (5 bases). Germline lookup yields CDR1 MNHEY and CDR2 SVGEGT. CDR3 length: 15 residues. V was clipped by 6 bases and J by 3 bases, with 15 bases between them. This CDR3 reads CASSRDRGYNQPQHF. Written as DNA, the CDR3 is TGTGCCAGCAGCCGCGACAGAGGATACAATCAGCCCCAGCATTTT.

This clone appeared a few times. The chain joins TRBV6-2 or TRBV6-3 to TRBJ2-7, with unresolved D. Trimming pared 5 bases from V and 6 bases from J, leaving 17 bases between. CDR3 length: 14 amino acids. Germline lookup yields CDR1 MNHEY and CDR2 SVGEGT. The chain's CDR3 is CASSPFWSSSEQYF. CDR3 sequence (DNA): TGTGCCAGCAGTCCGTTCTGGAGCTCATCCGAGCAGTACTTC.

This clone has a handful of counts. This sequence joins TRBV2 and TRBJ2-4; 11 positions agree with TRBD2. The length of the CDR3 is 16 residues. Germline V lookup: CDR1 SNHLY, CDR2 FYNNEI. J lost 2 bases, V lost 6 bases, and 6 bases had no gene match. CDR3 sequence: CASSPIAGGSKNIQYF. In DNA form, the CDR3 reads TGTGCCAGCAGCCCCATAGCGGGAGGGTCCAAAAACATTCAGTACTTC.

The CDR3: CASSYSGLAGDEQYF. The CDR3 bases are TGTGCCAGCAGTTACTCGGGACTAGCGGGAGACGAGCAGTACTTC. The chain uses TRBV6-5 and TRBJ2-7; 14 nucleotides line up with TRBD2. The CDR3 has 15 residues. Trimming cost V 0 bases and J 5 bases; bases outside gene matches: 0. The germline V gene has CDR1 MNHEY and CDR2 SVGAGI.

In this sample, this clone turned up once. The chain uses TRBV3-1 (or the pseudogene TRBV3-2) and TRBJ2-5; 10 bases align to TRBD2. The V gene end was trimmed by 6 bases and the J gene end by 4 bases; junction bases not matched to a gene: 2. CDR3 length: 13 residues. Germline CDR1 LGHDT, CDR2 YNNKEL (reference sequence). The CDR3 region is CASRIAGGETQYF. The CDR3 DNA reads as TGTGCCAGCAGGATAGCGGGAGGAGAGACCCAGTACTTC.

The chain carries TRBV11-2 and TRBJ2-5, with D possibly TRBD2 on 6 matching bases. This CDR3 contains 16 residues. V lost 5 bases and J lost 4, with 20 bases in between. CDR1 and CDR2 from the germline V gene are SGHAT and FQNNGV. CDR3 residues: CASSPPRRGGVETQYF. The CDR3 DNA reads TGTGCCAGCAGCCCCCCGCGGCGGGGTGGGGTAGAGACCCAGTACTTC.

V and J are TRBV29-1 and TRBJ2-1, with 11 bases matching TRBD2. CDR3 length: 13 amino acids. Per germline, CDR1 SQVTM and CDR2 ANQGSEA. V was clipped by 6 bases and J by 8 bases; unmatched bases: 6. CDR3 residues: CSVTSGRSYEQFF. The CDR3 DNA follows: TGCAGCGTAACTAGCGGGAGAAGCTATGAGCAGTTCTTC.

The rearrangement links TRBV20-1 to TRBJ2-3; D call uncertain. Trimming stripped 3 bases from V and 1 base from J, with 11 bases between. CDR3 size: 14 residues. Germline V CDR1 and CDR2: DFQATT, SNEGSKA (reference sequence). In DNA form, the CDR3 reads TGCAGTGCTAGTTTCGGCGGAGGCACAGATACGCAGTATTTT. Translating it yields CSASFGGGTDTQYF.

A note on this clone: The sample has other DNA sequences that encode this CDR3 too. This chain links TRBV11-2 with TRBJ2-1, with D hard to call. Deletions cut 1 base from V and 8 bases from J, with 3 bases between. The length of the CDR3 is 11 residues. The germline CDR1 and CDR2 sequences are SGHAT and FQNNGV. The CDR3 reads CASSLVDEQFF. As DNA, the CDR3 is TGTGCCAGCAGCTTAGTAGATGAGCAGTTCTTC.

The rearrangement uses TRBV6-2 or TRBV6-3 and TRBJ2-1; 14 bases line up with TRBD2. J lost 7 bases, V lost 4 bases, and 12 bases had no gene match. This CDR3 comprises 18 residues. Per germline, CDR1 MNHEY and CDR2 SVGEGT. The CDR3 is CASSSPPGLAGALNEQFF. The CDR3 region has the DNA TGTGCCAGCAGTTCTCCCCCGGGACTAGCGGGAGCCTTAAATGAGCAGTTCTTC.

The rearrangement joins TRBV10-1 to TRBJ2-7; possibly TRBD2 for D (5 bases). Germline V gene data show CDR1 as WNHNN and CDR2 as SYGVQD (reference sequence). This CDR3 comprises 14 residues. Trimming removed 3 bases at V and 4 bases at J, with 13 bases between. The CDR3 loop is CASSDEGVSYEQYF. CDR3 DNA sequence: TGCGCCAGCAGTGATGAGGGTGTTTCGTACGAGCAGTACTTC.

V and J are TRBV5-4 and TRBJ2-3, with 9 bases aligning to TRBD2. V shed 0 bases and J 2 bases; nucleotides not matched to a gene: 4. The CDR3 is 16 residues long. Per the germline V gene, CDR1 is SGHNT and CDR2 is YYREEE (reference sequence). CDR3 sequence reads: CASSLDPSGNTDTQYF. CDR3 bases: TGTGCCAGCAGCTTGGATCCTAGCGGGAACACAGATACGCAGTATTTT.

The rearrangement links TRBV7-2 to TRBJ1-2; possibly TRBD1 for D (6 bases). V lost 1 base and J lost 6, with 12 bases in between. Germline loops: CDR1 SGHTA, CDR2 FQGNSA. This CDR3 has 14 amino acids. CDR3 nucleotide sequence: TGTGCCAGCAGCTTAGGTGCGGGGGCAGATGGCTACACCTTC. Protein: CASSLGAGADGYTF.